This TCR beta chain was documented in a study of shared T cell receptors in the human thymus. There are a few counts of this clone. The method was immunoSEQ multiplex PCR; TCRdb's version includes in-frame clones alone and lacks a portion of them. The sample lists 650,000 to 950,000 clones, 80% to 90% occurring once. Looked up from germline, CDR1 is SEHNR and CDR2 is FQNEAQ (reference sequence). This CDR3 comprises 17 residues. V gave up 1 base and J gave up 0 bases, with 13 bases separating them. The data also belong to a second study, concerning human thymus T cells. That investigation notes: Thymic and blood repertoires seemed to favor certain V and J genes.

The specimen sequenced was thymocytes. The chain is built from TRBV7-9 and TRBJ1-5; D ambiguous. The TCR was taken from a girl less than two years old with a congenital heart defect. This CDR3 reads CASSLESSSSSNQPQHF. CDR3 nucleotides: TGTGCCAGCAGCTTAGAGAGCAGTAGCAGTAGCAATCAGCCCCAGCATTTT.